This TCR beta chain was found in a study of blood T cell repertoires in COVID-19. Study-wide background: Specimens from acute and convalescent COVID-19 originated in the United States, Italy and Spain. Sample material is recorded as cDNA or gDNA derived from T cells, B-cell-depleted T cells, or PBMCs.

Authors' processing steps: Cell counts per sample came from amplifying reference gene primers. Clones were sequenced by immunoSEQ multiplex PCR, and TCRdb holds only the in-frame ones, with some missing. V and J calls and clone size come straight from that table; D and trimming were deduced from the DNA. The top ten clones hold roughly 8.1% of a sample with some 170,000 clones, 82% of them seen once. V gave up 0 bases and J gave up 6 bases; unmatched junction bases: 5. Germline-derived CDR1 and CDR2 are LNHDA and SQIVND (reference sequence). The length of the CDR3 is 15 residues. The sample taken for sequencing was peripheral blood. The rearrangement uses TRBV19 and TRBJ1-5, with 7 bases lining up with TRBD1. This TCR was sampled from a woman aged 70 to 79 with acute or convalescent COVID-19. CDR3 amino acids: CASSIDRTGAQPQHF. Written as DNA, the CDR3 is TGTGCCAGTAGTATAGATCGTACAGGGGCTCAGCCCCAGCATTTT.